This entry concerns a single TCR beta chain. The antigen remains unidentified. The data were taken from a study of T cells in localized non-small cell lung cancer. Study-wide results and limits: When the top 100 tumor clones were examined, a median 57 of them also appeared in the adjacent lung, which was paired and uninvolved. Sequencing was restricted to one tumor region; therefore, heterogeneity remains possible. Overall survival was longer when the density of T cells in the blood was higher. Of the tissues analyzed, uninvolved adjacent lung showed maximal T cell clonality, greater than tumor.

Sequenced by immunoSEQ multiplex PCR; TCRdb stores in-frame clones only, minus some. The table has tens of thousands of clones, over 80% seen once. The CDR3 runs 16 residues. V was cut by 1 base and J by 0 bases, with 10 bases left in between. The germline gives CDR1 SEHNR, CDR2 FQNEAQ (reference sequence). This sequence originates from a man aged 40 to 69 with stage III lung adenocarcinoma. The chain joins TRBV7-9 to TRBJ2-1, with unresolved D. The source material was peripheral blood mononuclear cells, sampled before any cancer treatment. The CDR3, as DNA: TGTGCCAGCAGCTTAGACGTCCTAAGCTCCTACAATGAGCAGTTCTTC. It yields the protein CASSLDVLSSYNEQFF.